The table lists the clone carrying this TCR beta chain with many counts. The target antigen is unknown. This entry comes from a study of CD8 T cells in ankylosing spondylitis. Regarding the study as a whole: A TCR beta motif of roughly eight highly homologous variants appeared characteristic of ankylosing spondylitis blood.

Trimming cost V 0 bases and J 0 bases, with 15 bases left between them. In germline, CDR1 is DFQATT, CDR2 SNEGSKA (reference sequence). The CDR3 is 17 residues long. TCRdb called the 5' RACE reads again in MiXCR, with one record for every CDR3 protein. Counted here are hundreds of thousands of distinct CDR3 sequences, around 8% occurring once; the ten biggest clones make up 4% to 5%. Material: blood, either unsorted or a sorted T cell fraction (not recorded which). The genes are TRBV20-1 and TRBJ1-3; D remains unclear. The sequence was obtained from a female donor with ankylosing spondylitis or in good health (not recorded which). CDR3 region: CSARDPRQVSSGNTIYF. In DNA, the CDR3 is TGCAGTGCTAGAGATCCTCGGCAGGTGTCCTCTGGAAACACCATATATTTT.